The rows below give T cell receptor beta chains drawn from one sample of a study of T cell changes during pregnancy in multiple sclerosis. Libraries were prepared by immunoSEQ multiplex PCR; TCRdb keeps only in-frame clonotypes and omits some of them. Of around 19,000 clones in the sample, 70% to 90% are singletons; the top ten hold roughly 13%. Sequencing was performed on CD8+ T cells from peripheral blood mononuclear cells, taken after pregnancy. These receptor sequences come from a female donor in good health, enrolled as a control in a pregnancy study. Each CDR3 is given with its conserved first and last residue. D genes are given only for firm matches. Only part of the rows carry a size: once, few, many, or a class if the clone is expanded.

TRBV10-1	-	TRBJ2-5	TRBD1	TGCGCCAGCAGTGAGAGGGGGACAGTTGGTCAGGAGACCCAGTACTTC	CASSERGTVGQETQYF
TRBV7-8	-	TRBJ1-5	TRBD1	TGTGCCAGCAGCCCGGGGACAGGGGATCAGCCCCAGCATTTT	CASSPGTGDQPQHF
TRBV30	-	TRBJ2-2	-	TGTGCCTGGAGTCCCAGGGGTTTGGACACCGGGGAGCTGTTTTTT	CAWSPRGLDTGELFF
TRBV19	-	TRBJ2-3	-	TGTGCCAGTAGTCAACTGACTGGGACAATTCCAGATACGCAGTATTTT	CASSQLTGTIPDTQYF
TRBV27	-	TRBJ2-7	TRBD2	TGTGCCAGCAGCCCCGGGGGGTGGGCGGGGGACGAGCAGTACTTC	CASSPGGWAGDEQYF
TRBV5-6	-	TRBJ2-1	TRBD2	TGTGCCAGCAGCTTTATCATAGAGATACTAGCGGTCAATGAGCAGTTCTTC	CASSFIIEILAVNEQFF
TRBV7-2	-	TRBJ1-5	-	TGTGCCAGCAGCACCCGGGGTAATCAGCCCCAGCATTTT	CASSTRGNQPQHF
TRBV29-1	-	TRBJ2-1	-	TGCAGCGTTGTCGCCCAGAGTAGCGGTGCTTACAATGAGCAGTTCTTC	CSVVAQSSGAYNEQFF
TRBV20-1	-	TRBJ2-3	-	TGCAGTGCTAGAGGGAGGGATACGCAGTATTTT	CSARGRDTQYF
TRBV4-1	-	TRBJ2-7	TRBD1	TGCGCCAGCAGCCAGCACGGACAGGGCTTAGGGGAGCAGTACTTC	CASSQHGQGLGEQYF
TRBV15	-	TRBJ1-1	-	TGTGCCACCTGGGCAGGAGGCACGGCTGAAGCTTTCTTT	CATWAGGTAEAFF
TRBV28	-	TRBJ2-7	TRBD2	TGTGCCAGCAGTTTTTGGCTAGCGGGAGGCAGGGAAATCTACGAGCAGTACTTC	CASSFWLAGGREIYEQYF
TRBV4-2	-	TRBJ2-3	TRBD2	TGTGCCAGCAGCCAAGGAGAACTAGCGGGGTACACAGATACGCAGTATTTT	CASSQGELAGYTDTQYF
TRBV2	-	TRBJ2-1	TRBD2	TGTGCCAAGGATTCTAGCGGGAGTCGAGATGAGCAGTTCTTC	CAKDSSGSRDEQFF
TRBV15	-	TRBJ1-5	-	TGTGCCACCAGCAGAGATTACGGCCAGGGTGCGAATCAGCCCCAGCATTTT	CATSRDYGQGANQPQHF
TRBV9	-	TRBJ2-5	TRBD2	TGTGCCAGCAGCGGGAGGACTAGCGGGAGAGAGACCCAGTACTTC	CASSGRTSGRETQYF
TRBV6-5	-	TRBJ1-1	-	TGTGCCAGCAGCTACCGGACAAGTATGAACACTGAAGCTTTCTTT	CASSYRTSMNTEAFF
TRBV15	-	TRBJ2-3	TRBD2	TGTGCCACCAGCGTGCTGACGGGAGGGCCGACAGATACGCAGTATTTT	CATSVLTGGPTDTQYF
TRBV27	-	TRBJ2-7	TRBD2	TGTGCCAGCGACGGGGGGGACGGAGAGTACTTC	CASDGGDGEYF
TRBV28	-	TRBJ1-2	-	TGTGCCAGCAGTTTACAAAGGGGTTTCTATGGCTACACCTTC	CASSLQRGFYGYTF
TRBV6-1	-	TRBJ1-1	TRBD1	TGTGCCAGCAGTGAATTCATAGGGGGCTATAACACTGAAGCTTTCTTT	CASSEFIGGYNTEAFF
TRBV2	-	TRBJ1-1	-	TGTGCCAGCAGTGGAGGGAAGTACACTGAAGCTTTCTTT	CASSGGKYTEAFF
TRBV15	-	TRBJ2-1	TRBD1	TGTGCCACCAGCAGAGAGGGTGAGGGGGCCGGCTACAATGAGCAGTTCTTC	CATSREGEGAGYNEQFF
TRBV28	-	TRBJ2-1	TRBD2	TGTGCCAGCATCTTCCGTCTAGCGGGGGGCAATGAGCAGTTCTTC	CASIFRLAGGNEQFF
TRBV13	-	TRBJ2-5	TRBD2	TGTGCCAGCACCAGAAGGGCGGGACTAGCGGAACAAGAGACCCAGTACTTC	CASTRRAGLAEQETQYF
TRBV27	-	TRBJ2-7	TRBD2	TGTGCCAGCAGTTTAGCTAGCGGGAGTTACGAGCAGTACTTC	CASSLASGSYEQYF
TRBV6-1	-	TRBJ1-6	TRBD1	TGTGCCAGCGGGGAGACAGGGGTGAGTTCACCCCTCCACTTT	CASGETGVSSPLHF
TRBV7-8	-	TRBJ2-3	-	TGTGCCAGCAGCCCTTCCACAGATACGCAGTATTTT	CASSPSTDTQYF
TRBV19	-	TRBJ1-1	TRBD1	TGTGCCAGTACCGGGACAGCGGCATTAACTGAAGCTTTCTTT	CASTGTAALTEAFF
TRBV2	once	TRBJ2-5	-	TGTGCCAGCAGTTTAGAATCCCAGGACTACCGGTCGGAGACCCAGTACTTC	CASSLESQDYRSETQYF
TRBV6-5	-	TRBJ2-7	TRBD1	TGTGCCAGCAGTTACACCGGGACAGGGACCTACGAGCAGTACTTC	CASSYTGTGTYEQYF
TRBV27	-	TRBJ1-5	-	TGTGCCAGCAGTTCAGGACAGAAGGGCAATCAGCCCCAGCATTTT	CASSSGQKGNQPQHF
TRBV15	few	TRBJ1-1	-	TGTGCCACCAGCAGTGGACAGAACACTGAAGCTTTCTTT	CATSSGQNTEAFF
TRBV5-1	-	TRBJ2-7	-	TGCGCCAGCAGCTTGCATGCCTACGAGCAGTACTTC	CASSLHAYEQYF
TRBV28	few	TRBJ1-1	TRBD1	TGTGCCAGCAGTCCATCCGGGACAGGGGTCTCGAACACTGAAGCTTTCTTT	CASSPSGTGVSNTEAFF
TRBV9	-	TRBJ1-4	TRBD1	TGTGCCAGCAGCGCCCGGACAGGGACTAATGAAAAACTGTTTTTT	CASSARTGTNEKLFF